This entry features one T cell receptor (beta chain) sequence. TCRdb re-called the 5' RACE reads and catalogs CDR3 proteins one per entry, DNA excluded. The sample is made up of 400,000 or so distinct CDR3 sequences, and the top ten hold about 2.4% of it. Per the germline V gene, CDR1 is SGDLS and CDR2 is YYNGEE. CDR3 size: 13 residues. This specimen comes from a study of monozygotic twins with inflammatory bowel disease. The sequenced sample consisted of blood. The source is a human donor with ulcerative colitis or Crohn's disease, or a healthy co-twin of an affected twin (not recorded which). V and J are TRBV9 and TRBJ2-5. Here the CDR3 reads CASSVGLGETQYF. The variable domain in full, with the rest retrieved from reference TRBV9 and TRBJ2-5, is DSGVTQTPKHLITATGQRVTLRCSPRSGDLSVYWYQQSLDQGLQFLIQYYNGEERAKGNILERFSAQQFPDLHSELNLSSLELGDSALYFCASSVGLGETQYFGPGTRLLVL.